The 16 T cell receptor beta chains given below trace back to one sample, sequenced in a study of post-analysis software for immune sequencing data. General study findings and limits: There were roughly five TRBV segments more frequent in patients than controls, and TRBV5-6, TRBV5-1 and TRBV20-1 were among them.

Their target antigens are unknown. cDNA libraries of TCR beta carried unique molecular identifiers. MiXCR, applied by TCRdb to the PCR reads, yields one record per CDR3 protein. Of about 430,000 distinct CDR3 sequences in the sample, 39% were seen once. Sequencing was done on a sample of blood. These receptor sequences come from a girl aged 2 to 10 with multiple sclerosis.

This clonotype is medium-sized by share. The chain is built from TRBV7-9 and TRBJ1-2; possible D gene TRBD1, 5 bases. With 1 base removed from V and 2 bases from J, the gap between germline ends came to 11 bases. This CDR3 has 15 amino acids. Germline CDR1 SEHNR, CDR2 FQNEAQ (reference sequence). The CDR3, as DNA: TGTGCCAGCAGCTTAGTCGGCAGGGCAAACTATGGCTACACCTTC. Translated, it gives CASSLVGRANYGYTF.

This chain connects TRBV6-1 to TRBJ2-7; TRBD1 matches 8 bases. The germline V gene has CDR1 MNHNS and CDR2 SASEGT. This CDR3 region has 19 residues. V was pared by 6 bases and J by 2 bases, with 21 bases of the junction left unmatched. The CDR3 spells CASRAHQSPRGPSTYEQYF. The CDR3 DNA sequence: TGTGCCAGCAGAGCCCATCAGAGTCCCAGGGGGCCCTCCACCTACGAGCAGTACTTC.

This clonotype was detected only a few times. This rearrangement joins TRBV29-1 to TRBJ2-7; D not certain. The V end lost 4 bases, the J end lost 3 bases, and 13 bases lay between the germline ends. The CDR3 extends over 13 amino acids. Germline values: CDR1 SQVTM, CDR2 ANQGSEA. The CDR3 loop is CSVVPPERYEQYF. The DNA for the CDR3 is TGCAGCGTTGTTCCCCCAGAGCGCTACGAGCAGTACTTC.

Worth noting for this clonotype: One junction end disagrees with the germline gene, perhaps due to a read error. The chain couples TRBV29-1 to TRBJ2-7; TRBD1 matches 9 bases. The germline CDR1 and CDR2 sequences are SQVTM and ANQGSEA. This CDR3 is built from 14 residues. The DNA for the CDR3 is TGCGGCGTTGACAGGGGGACAGGGTCGTACGAGCAGTACTTC. It specifies CGVDRGTGSYEQYF.

This clonotype was observed a few times. The chain has TRBV5-1 and TRBJ2-7, with D possibly being TRBD1 (6 bases). Trimming took 1 base from V and 4 from J, leaving 15 bases between them. Germline CDR1 is SGHRS and CDR2 is YFSETQ. This CDR3 region has 15 residues. The CDR3 DNA reads TGCGCCAGCAGCTTGATAGGAAACAGGGCGTACGAGCAGTACTTC. It codes for CASSLIGNRAYEQYF.

This chain connects TRBV5-1 to TRBJ2-7; tentative D call: TRBD1 (5 bases). This CDR3 contains 14 residues. Germline CDR1 reads SGHRS; CDR2 reads YFSETQ. Trimming removed 0 bases at V and 4 bases at J, with 11 bases between. The CDR3 nucleotides are TGCGCCAGCAGCTTGGAAGGGGTGAATTACGAGCAGTACTTC. Encoded protein: CASSLEGVNYEQYF. The entire variable domain, with the rest obtained from reference TRBV5-1 and TRBJ2-7, is as follows: KAGVTQTPRYLIKTRGQQVTLSCSPISGHRSVSWYQQTPGQGLQFLFEYFSETQRNKGNFPGRFSGRQFSNSRSEMNVSTLELGDSALYLCASSLEGVNYEQYFGPGTRLTVT.

The V gene is TRBV12-3 or TRBV12-4, the J gene TRBJ1-5, with D possibly matching TRBD1 (5 bases). V dropped 6 bases and J dropped 3 bases, with 12 bases sitting between them. The CDR3 runs 14 residues. In DNA form, the CDR3 reads TGTGCCAGCAGACCGGGACGGCTCAATCAGCCCCAGCATTTT. As protein: CASRPGRLNQPQHF.

This clonotype has just a few counts. The chain couples TRBV20-1 to TRBJ2-1; 9 bases agree with TRBD2. The CDR3 has 15 residues. Germline CDR1 is DFQATT and CDR2 is SNEGSKA (reference sequence). V gave up 5 bases and J gave up 3 bases; unmatched junction bases: 8. CDR3 region: CSAGALREGYNEQFF. The CDR3 DNA is TGCAGTGCTGGGGCCCTGCGGGAGGGCTACAATGAGCAGTTCTTC.

The gene calls are TRBV29-1 and TRBJ2-7; TRBD1 aligns across 9 bases. The CDR3 length is 15 residues. The V and J ends lost 5 bases and 6 bases, in that order; junction bases with no gene match: 14. Germline CDR1 SQVTM, CDR2 ANQGSEA. The CDR3 nucleotides read TGCAGCGTTTGGGCCTCGGGGACAGGGTTGGGCGAGCAGTACTTC. The encoded protein is CSVWASGTGLGEQYF.

This clonotype was recorded a few times. The rearrangement uses TRBV12-3 or TRBV12-4 and TRBJ2-7; 7 nucleotides match TRBD2. CDR3 length: 14 amino acids. Trimming at V came to 4 bases and at J to 3 bases, leaving 6 bases not matched to a gene. The CDR3 is CASSSRLANYEQYF. CDR3 nucleotides: TGTGCCAGCAGTTCGCGACTAGCAAACTACGAGCAGTACTTC.

This chain uses TRBV20-1 with TRBJ2-7; 7 bases are shared with TRBD2. Germline V gene lookup returns CDR1 DFQATT and CDR2 SNEGSKA (reference sequence). This CDR3 has 14 residues. V was pared by 3 bases and J by 0 bases, with 5 bases of the junction left unmatched. The CDR3 DNA sequence: TGCAGTGCTAGTTTAGCGGGCCTCTCCTACGAGCAGTACTTC. It yields the protein CSASLAGLSYEQYF.

This clonotype was seen a handful of times. The CDR3 region is CASSLDRRNQPQHF. CDR3 nucleotide sequence: TGTGCCAGCAGTTTAGACAGACGCAATCAGCCCCAGCATTTT. The rearrangement uses TRBV12-3 or TRBV12-4 and TRBJ1-5, with D uncertain. The CDR3 runs to 14 residues. V shed 1 base and J shed 2 bases, with 6 bases lying between them.

The V gene is TRBV29-1, the J gene TRBJ2-1, with 8 bases that match TRBD1. Unmatched junction bases numbered 6, after V lost 3 bases and J lost 5 bases. Germline V gives CDR1 SQVTM, CDR2 ANQGSEA. CDR3 size: 14 residues. The DNA of the CDR3 is TGCAGCGTTGAGGCGAGGACAGGGAACAATGAGCAGTTCTTC. Translation gives CSVEARTGNNEQFF.

This clonotype was counted between two and nine times. The chain recombines TRBV7-9 with TRBJ2-4; D possibly corresponds to TRBD1 (5 bases). The J call may be wrong; the DNA end is better matched by TRBJ2-7. Germline assignment: CDR1 SEHNR and CDR2 FQNEAQ (reference sequence). The CDR3 has 12 amino acids. The CDR3 spells CASSPRDPEQYF. CDR3 nucleotide sequence: TGTGCCAGCAGCCCCAGGGATCCCGAGCAGTACTTC.

The table lists this clonotype with a few counts. The chain links TRBV29-1 to TRBJ1-1; D ambiguous. This CDR3 is built from 17 residues. V lost 5 bases to trimming and J lost 0 bases, with 22 bases between them. Germline V gives CDR1 SQVTM, CDR2 ANQGSEA. CDR3 DNA sequence: TGCAGCGTTAGCCCCTTGGGTCCGGGAGGGATGAACACTGAAGCTTTCTTT. Encoded protein: CSVSPLGPGGMNTEAFF.

The CDR3 nucleotides are TGTGCCAGCAGCCCCCTATCTAGCGAAGAGGCTACGCAGTATTTT. Translated: CASSPLSSEEATQYF. The rearrangement joins TRBV5-8 to TRBJ2-3; tentative D call: TRBD2 (6 bases). The CDR3 loop spans 15 amino acids. The germline V and J ends were trimmed by 4 bases and 8 bases, with 20 bases remaining between them. Germline assignment: CDR1 SGHTS and CDR2 YDEGEE.